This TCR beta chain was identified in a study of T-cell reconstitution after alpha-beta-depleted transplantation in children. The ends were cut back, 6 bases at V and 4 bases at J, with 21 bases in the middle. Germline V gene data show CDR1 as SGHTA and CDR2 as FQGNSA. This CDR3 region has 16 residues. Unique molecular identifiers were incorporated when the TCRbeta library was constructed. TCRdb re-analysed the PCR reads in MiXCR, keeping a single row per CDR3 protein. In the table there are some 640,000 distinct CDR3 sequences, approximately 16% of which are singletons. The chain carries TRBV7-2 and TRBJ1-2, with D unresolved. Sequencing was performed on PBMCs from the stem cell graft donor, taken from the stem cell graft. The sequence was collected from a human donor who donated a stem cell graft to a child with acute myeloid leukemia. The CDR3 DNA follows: TGTGCCAGCAGAGCTTATCCTAGCCCCTTGGGCTATGGCTACACCTTC. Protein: CASRAYPSPLGYGYTF. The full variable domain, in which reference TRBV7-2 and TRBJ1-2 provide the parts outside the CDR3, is GAGVSQSPSNKVTEKGKDVELRCDPISGHTALYWYRQSLGQGLEFLIYFQGNSAPDKSGLPSDRFSAERTGGSVSTLTIQRTQQEDSAVYLCASRAYPSPLGYGYTFGSGTRLTVV.